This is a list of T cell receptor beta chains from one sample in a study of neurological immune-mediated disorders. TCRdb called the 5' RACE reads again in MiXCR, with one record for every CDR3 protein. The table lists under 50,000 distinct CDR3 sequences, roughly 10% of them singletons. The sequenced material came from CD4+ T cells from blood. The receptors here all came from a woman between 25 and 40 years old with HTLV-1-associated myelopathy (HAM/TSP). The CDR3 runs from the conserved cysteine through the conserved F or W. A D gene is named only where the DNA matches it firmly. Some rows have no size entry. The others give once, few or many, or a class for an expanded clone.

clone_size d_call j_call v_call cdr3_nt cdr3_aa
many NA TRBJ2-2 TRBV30 TGTGCCGTGGGACAGAACACCGGGGAGCTGTTTTTT CAVGQNTGELFF
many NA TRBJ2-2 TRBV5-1 TGCGCCAGCGCCACAGGGTATACCGGGGAGCTGTTTTTT CASATGYTGELFF
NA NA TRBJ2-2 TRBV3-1 TGTGCCAGCAGCCAAGTCTGGGGTGCAGGGGTCTTCACCGTGGAGCTGTTTTTT CASSQVWGAGVFTVELFF
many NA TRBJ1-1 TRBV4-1 TGCGCCAGCAGCCAAGATCGTGGGAACATGAACACTGAAGCTTTCTTT CASSQDRGNMNTEAFF
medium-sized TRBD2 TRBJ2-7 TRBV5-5 TGTGCCAGCAGCTTGAGGACTAGCGGGACCTACGAGCAGTACTTC CASSLRTSGTYEQYF
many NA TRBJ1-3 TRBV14 TGTGCCAGCAGCCAGGGTAACACCATATATTTT CASSQGNTIYF
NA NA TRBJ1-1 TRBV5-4 TGTGCCAGCAGCAAGAGGGCAACTATGAACACTGAAGCTTTCTTT CASSKRATMNTEAFF
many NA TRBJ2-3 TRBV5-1 TGCGCCAGCAGCTTGGTCGGGACTCCACTCACAGATACGCAGTATTTT CASSLVGTPLTDTQYF
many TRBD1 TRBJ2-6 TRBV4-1 TGCGCCAGCACACGGGACAGGGCAAACTCTGGGGCCAACGTCCTGACTTTC CASTRDRANSGANVLTF
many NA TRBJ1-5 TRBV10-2 TGCGCCAGCAAGGACAGATATAGCAATCAGCCCCAGCATTTT CASKDRYSNQPQHF
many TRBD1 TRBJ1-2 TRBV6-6 TGTGCCAGCAGTTATTTTGGAGGGGGCTCTAACTATGGCTACACCTTC CASSYFGGGSNYGYTF
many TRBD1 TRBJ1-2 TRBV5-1 TGCGCCAGCAGCTTGGCCCCGGGACAGGGATTCTATGGCTACACCTTC CASSLAPGQGFYGYTF
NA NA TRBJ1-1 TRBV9 TGTGCCAGCAGCGTTGATATAGGCGCGGGGATCTTGAACACTGAAGCTTTCTTT CASSVDIGAGILNTEAFF
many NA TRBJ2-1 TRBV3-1 TGTGCCAGCAGCCAAGCGGGTGGAGCCTACAATGAGCAGTTCTTC CASSQAGGAYNEQFF
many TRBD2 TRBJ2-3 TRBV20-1 TGCAGTGCTAGAGTCACTAGCGGGGGGCCAAGAGATACGCAGTATTTT CSARVTSGGPRDTQYF
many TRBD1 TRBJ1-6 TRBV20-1 TGCAGTGCTAGAATGGCAGGGGGCAATTCACCCCTCCACTTT CSARMAGGNSPLHF
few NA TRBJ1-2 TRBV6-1 TGTGCCAGCAGGGAGACGGGCCGGGGACTCAATGGCTACACCTTC CASRETGRGLNGYTF
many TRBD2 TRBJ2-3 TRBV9 TGTGCCAGCAGCGTCGGGACTAGGACATTTGATACGCAGTATTTT CASSVGTRTFDTQYF
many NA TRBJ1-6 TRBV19 TGTGCCAGTAGTCAATTAAGATCACCCCTCCACTTT CASSQLRSPLHF
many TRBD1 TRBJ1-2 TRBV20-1 TGCAGTCCGAACAGGGGCCCGAACTATGGCTACACCTTC CSPNRGPNYGYTF
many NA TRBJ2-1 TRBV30 TGTGCCTGGAGTGTTAAGAGGGGGGGGGCCTACAATGAGCAGTTCTTC CAWSVKRGGAYNEQFF
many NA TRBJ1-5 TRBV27 TGTGCCAGCAGAGAACAGGGAGCGGGCAATCAGCCCCAGCATTTT CASREQGAGNQPQHF
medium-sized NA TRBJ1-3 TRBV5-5 TGTGCCAGCACGCAATCTGGAAACACCATATATTTT CASTQSGNTIYF
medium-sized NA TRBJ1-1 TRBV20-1 TGCAGTGCTAGGCTCCAGGGTCTTATGGGGGCTTTCTTT CSARLQGLMGAFF
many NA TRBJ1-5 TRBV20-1 TGCAGTGCTGGAGCCAATCAGCCCCAGCATTTT CSAGANQPQHF
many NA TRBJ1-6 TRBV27 TGTGCCAGCAGTTTATCAAAGGGTATTTCCTATAATTCACCCCTCCACTTT CASSLSKGISYNSPLHF
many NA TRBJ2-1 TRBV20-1 TGCAGTGCCGAGGGGGAGAAGCGGGGAGGGGAGCAGTTCTTC CSAEGEKRGGEQFF
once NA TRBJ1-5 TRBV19 TGTGCCAGTATATTGGTTCAGGGTAGCAATCAGCCCCAGCATTTT CASILVQGSNQPQHF
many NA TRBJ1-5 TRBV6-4 TGTGCCAGCAGTGTGTCAGACAATCAGCCCCAGCATTTT CASSVSDNQPQHF
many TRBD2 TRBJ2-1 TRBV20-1 TGCGGCGGACTAGCGGGGAGAAATGAGCAGTTCTTC CGGLAGRNEQFF